These 30 T cell receptor beta chains were sequenced from one sample in a study of blood T cell repertoires in COVID-19. Clones were read by immunoSEQ multiplex PCR, and TCRdb kept only the in-frame ones, dropping some. Here the sample spans 200,000 to 250,000 clones, roughly 76% being singletons. The specimen sequenced was peripheral blood. These receptor sequences come from a human donor in a cohort sampled during active COVID-19.

This clone has only one observation. The chain has TRBV6-5 and TRBJ1-1; D unclear. Trimming stripped 0 bases from V and 1 base from J, with 12 bases between. The V gene's germline CDR1 is MNHEY and CDR2 SVGAGI. There are 16 residues in the CDR3. CDR3 bases: TGTGCCAGCAGTTACTCGGCCCGTGGGCCGAACACTGAAGCTTTCTTT. Its protein product is CASSYSARGPNTEAFF.

This clone has only a few counts. The chain links TRBV7-6 to TRBJ1-1; the match to TRBD1 covers 8 bases. CDR3 size: 14 residues. V was clipped by 2 bases and J by 5 bases; unmatched bases: 4. Looked up from germline, CDR1 is SGHVS and CDR2 is FNYEAQ. The chain's CDR3 is CASSLTGGRTEAFF. DNA for the CDR3: TGTGCCAGCAGCTTAACAGGGGGGAGAACTGAAGCTTTCTTT.

The V call is TRBV11-3, the J call TRBJ2-7; perhaps TRBD1 as D (6 bases). Per the germline V gene, CDR1 is SGHNT and CDR2 is YENEEA. The V gene lost 1 base and the J gene lost 6 bases, with 7 bases spanning the gap. This CDR3 has 12 residues. In nucleotides, the CDR3 is TGTGCCAGCAGCTTAGCCAGGGGCGAGCAGTACTTC. It is translated as CASSLARGEQYF. Based on the CDR3 plus reference TRBV11-3 and TRBJ2-7, the full variable domain is EAGVVQSPRYKIIEKKQPVAFWCNPISGHNTLYWYLQNLGQGPELLIRYENEEAVDDSQLPKDRFSAERLKGVDSTLKIQPAELGDSAVYLCASSLARGEQYFGPGTRLTVT.

This clone has a handful of counts. The chain couples TRBV24-1 to TRBJ1-2; D remains ambiguous. Per the germline V gene, CDR1 is KGHDR and CDR2 is SFDVKD. With 5 bases removed from V and 7 bases from J, the gap between germline ends came to 10 bases. The CDR3 contains 12 residues. CDR3 sequence (DNA): TGTGCCACCAGTGCCCCTACGGGTGGCTACACCTTC. Translating it yields CATSAPTGGYTF.

In regard to this clone: Other nucleotide sequences in the sample specify the same CDR3. The chain carries TRBV20-1 and TRBJ2-7; D not certain. This CDR3 has 11 amino acids. CDR1 DFQATT and CDR2 SNEGSKA come from the germline V gene (reference sequence). The V end lost 5 bases, the J end lost 5 bases, and 10 bases lay between the germline ends. This chain's CDR3 is CSARSGHEQYF. The CDR3 DNA sequence: TGCAGTGCTCGTTCTGGCCACGAGCAGTACTTC.

DNA for the CDR3: TGTGCCAGCTCCCCATCCGACGGGGGGGCACGGGGCTACACCTTC. Protein sequence: CASSPSDGGARGYTF. The chain carries TRBV18 and TRBJ1-2; maybe TRBD1 (6 bases). The CDR3 has 15 amino acids. The germline V gene encodes CDR1 KGHSH and CDR2 LQKENI. Trimming pared 6 bases from V and 8 bases from J, leaving 22 bases between.

The rearrangement uses TRBV18 and TRBJ2-2; D not certain. V was shortened by 3 bases and J by 4 bases, with 6 bases between the two germline ends. The CDR3 totals 13 residues. Germline V gene data show CDR1 as KGHSH and CDR2 as LQKENI. This chain's CDR3 is CASSPTGTGELFF. CDR3 DNA: TGTGCCAGCTCACCTACCGGCACCGGGGAGCTGTTTTTT.

This chain connects TRBV12-3 or TRBV12-4 to TRBJ2-7; TRBD2 matches 9 bases. The CDR3 is made up of 13 amino acids. Trimming at V came to 9 bases and at J to 6 bases, leaving 9 bases not matched to a gene. The CDR3 region has the DNA TGTGCCAGTAAAGCGGGAGGTCGGGCCGAGCAGTACTTC. Translated, it gives CASKAGGRAEQYF.

The chain combines TRBV9 with TRBJ1-2; tentatively, D is TRBD1 (6 bases). Germline CDR1 SGDLS, CDR2 YYNGEE. Trimming took 0 bases from V and 8 from J, leaving 23 bases between them. The CDR3 runs to 17 residues. The CDR3 region has the DNA TGTGCCAGCAGCGTAGTAGGGACATACCCTTCCTTAGCCGGCTACACCTTC. Translated: CASSVVGTYPSLAGYTF.

This chain joins TRBV5-8 and TRBJ2-7, with no clear D. This CDR3 is 14 amino acids long. Germline assignment: CDR1 SGHTS and CDR2 YDEGEE. The V gene lost 0 bases and the J gene lost 0 bases, with 7 bases spanning the gap. The CDR3: CASSLAFYSYEQYF. CDR3 nucleotides: TGTGCCAGCAGCTTGGCATTCTACTCCTACGAGCAGTACTTC. The full variable domain, with the rest looked up from reference TRBV5-8 and TRBJ2-7, is EAGVTQSPTHLIKTRGQQATLRCSPISGHTSVYWYQQALGLGLQFLLWYDEGEERNRGNFPPRFSGRQFPNYSSELNVNALELEDSALYLCASSLAFYSYEQYFGPGTRLTVT.

V usage is TRBV19 and J usage is TRBJ2-2; tentatively, D is TRBD2 (6 bases). Trimming removed 7 bases at V and 4 bases at J, with 16 bases between. The CDR3 is 15 residues long. CDR1 and CDR2 from the germline V gene are LNHDA and SQIVND (reference sequence). As DNA, the CDR3 is TGTGCCAGTAACGTGGAGGGACGCGCCACCGGGGAGCTGTTTTTT. Amino acid sequence: CASNVEGRATGELFF.

The V call is TRBV27, the J call TRBJ2-5, with D maybe TRBD2 (6 bases). Germline CDR1 reads MNHEY; CDR2 reads SMNVEV (reference sequence). V lost 6 bases to trimming and J lost 7 bases, with 27 bases between them. This CDR3 is built from 17 residues. The CDR3 nucleotides read TGTGCCAGCAGCCCCAAGCCCCCTGGGCAGGTGGGGGGGACCCAGTACTTC. Protein sequence: CASSPKPPGQVGGTQYF.

The V call is TRBV4-1, the J call TRBJ1-5, with D perhaps TRBD1 (5 bases). The V end was cut by 1 base, the J end by 1 base, with 17 bases between. The length of the CDR3 is 18 residues. Germline values: CDR1 MGHRA, CDR2 YSYEKL. In DNA, the CDR3 is TGCGCCAGCAGCCAAGTTTGGCAGGGTGATAGGAGCAATCAGCCCCAGCATTTT. Translating gives CASSQVWQGDRSNQPQHF.

This clone was observed a handful of times. V gene TRBV6-5 combines with J gene TRBJ2-1, with 14 bases matching TRBD2. The V and J ends lost 6 bases and 7 bases, in that order; junction bases with no gene match: 5. From germline, CDR1 is MNHEY and CDR2 SVGAGI. This CDR3 is built from 15 residues. The CDR3 DNA is TGTGCCAGCAGGACCGGGACTAGCGGGAGAAATGAGCAGTTCTTC. Encoded protein: CASRTGTSGRNEQFF.

This rearrangement joins TRBV7-2 to TRBJ2-1; TRBD2 aligns across 11 bases. Losses at the gene ends were 4 bases for V and 8 bases for J; bases not matched to a gene: 13. Germline values: CDR1 SGHTA, CDR2 FQGNSA. The CDR3 length is 17 residues. CDR3 nucleotides: TGTGCCAGCAGCTCTCCCGAAGGGACTAGCGGCCGGGATGAGCAGTTCTTC. Translated: CASSSPEGTSGRDEQFF.

V gene TRBV29-1 combines with J gene TRBJ2-7; 8 bases match TRBD2. Germline lookup yields CDR1 SQVTM and CDR2 ANQGSEA. V gave up 4 bases and J gave up 2 bases; unmatched junction bases: 4. This CDR3 region has 13 residues. The CDR3 region has the DNA TGCAGCGTTGGTGACGGGAGGGCCTACGAGCAGTACTTC. It specifies CSVGDGRAYEQYF.

The chain combines TRBV4-1 with TRBJ2-1; D gene uncertain. Trimming pared 4 bases from V and 6 bases from J, leaving 13 bases between. The CDR3 runs to 14 residues. CDR1 and CDR2 (germline): MGHRA, YSYEKL. CDR3 sequence (DNA): TGCGCCAGCAGCCCGAGACTCAAACTCAATGAGCAGTTCTTC. Protein sequence: CASSPRLKLNEQFF.

A few counts support this clone. The CDR3 here is CASSPSHGRGEQYF. Here the CDR3 DNA reads TGTGCCAGCAGCCCCTCTCACGGGCGGGGCGAGCAGTACTTC. The J gene is TRBJ2-7, the V gene TRBV11-2; D may be TRBD2 (6 bases). CDR1 SGHAT and CDR2 FQNNGV come from the germline V gene. Trimming stripped 5 bases from V and 6 bases from J, with 17 bases between. This CDR3 contains 14 residues.

In this sample, this clone turned up once. CDR3 amino acids: CASSRGRLNTEAFF. CDR3 nucleotide sequence: TGTGCCAGCAGCCGCGGGAGGTTGAACACTGAAGCTTTCTTT. The rearrangement uses TRBV28 and TRBJ1-1, with D uncertain. CDR3 length: 14 residues. Germline V gene data show CDR1 as MDHEN and CDR2 as SYDVKM. The V end lost 6 bases, the J end lost 0 bases, and 11 bases lay between the germline ends.

With respect to this clone: Other nucleotide sequences from this sample produce the same CDR3. J is TRBJ2-7 and V is TRBV27, with 9 positions matching TRBD2. J lost 2 bases, V lost 3 bases, and 2 bases had no gene match. The CDR3 consists of 14 residues. Germline CDR1 and CDR2: MNHEY and SMNVEV (reference sequence). CDR3 sequence: CASSFLAGAYEQYF. In DNA form, the CDR3 reads TGTGCCAGCAGTTTCTTAGCGGGAGCCTACGAGCAGTACTTC.

This clone was picked up a small number of times. The chain carries TRBV24-1 and TRBJ1-2, with 7 bases identical to TRBD1. Germline V gene data show CDR1 as KGHDR and CDR2 as SFDVKD. V was pared by 4 bases and J by 4 bases, with 11 bases of the junction left unmatched. The CDR3 runs to 16 residues. Written as DNA, the CDR3 is TGTGCCACCAGTGACTCCGCCCAGGGGGGAAGCTATGGCTACACCTTC. The encoded protein is CATSDSAQGGSYGYTF.

This chain uses TRBV6-5 with TRBJ2-7; D is possibly TRBD2 (6 bases). Germline CDR1 MNHEY, CDR2 SVGAGI. This CDR3 spans 16 amino acids. V dropped 4 bases and J dropped 2 bases, with 18 bases sitting between them. CDR3 loop: CASSFRGAGTPYEQYF. Here the CDR3 DNA reads TGTGCCAGCAGTTTCCGAGGGGCGGGAACTCCCTACGAGCAGTACTTC.

V usage is TRBV6-1 and J usage is TRBJ1-2; D call uncertain. CDR3 length: 13 amino acids. Per the germline V gene, CDR1 is MNHNS and CDR2 is SASEGT. The V end lost 3 bases, the J end lost 8 bases, and 13 bases lay between the germline ends. Here the CDR3 reads CASSEVAESGYTF. In nucleotides, the CDR3 is TGTGCCAGCAGTGAGGTAGCTGAGTCGGGCTACACCTTC.

The chain has TRBV6-6 and TRBJ1-1, with a tentative D call TRBD1 (5 bases). V was trimmed by 5 bases and J by 3 bases, leaving 16 bases between them. CDR1 and CDR2 from the germline V gene are MNHNY and SVGAGI (reference sequence). CDR3 length: 15 residues. The CDR3 sequence: CASSTAGLRYTEAFF. The CDR3 DNA sequence: TGTGCCAGCAGTACCGCAGGGCTGAGGTACACTGAAGCTTTCTTT.

The V call is TRBV24-1, the J call TRBJ2-2, with 10 bases fitting TRBD2. The germline V gene has CDR1 KGHDR and CDR2 SFDVKD. The CDR3 has 14 amino acids. The V segment lost 10 bases and the J segment 2 bases; nucleotides outside the gene matches: 3. The CDR3 here is CATRTSGNTGELFF. The CDR3 nucleotides read TGTGCCACGCGGACTAGCGGTAACACCGGGGAGCTGTTTTTT.

The count of this clone is one. The rearrangement joins TRBV7-2 to TRBJ1-3; the match to TRBD1 covers 7 bases. V trimming: 5 bases; J trimming: 0 bases; junction bases outside the gene matches: 7. The germline V gene has CDR1 SGHTA and CDR2 FQGNSA. The CDR3 is made up of 16 amino acids. CDR3 DNA: TGTGCCAGCAGCCCGAGGGGGCAAGACTCTGGAAACACCATATATTTT. This gives the protein CASSPRGQDSGNTIYF.

On this clone itself: Other DNA variants within this sample encode the same CDR3. The V call is TRBV28, the J call TRBJ1-5; D uncertain. Trimming took off 6 bases at V and 4 bases at J, with 10 bases between the two ends. The germline V gene has CDR1 MDHEN and CDR2 SYDVKM. This CDR3 contains 13 residues. The CDR3 coding sequence is TGTGCCAGCAGAACGACGGGAAATCAGCCCCAGCATTTT. Translated: CASRTTGNQPQHF.

This chain links TRBV24-1 with TRBJ2-1; 10 bases agree with TRBD2. V was pared by 2 bases and J by 5 bases, with 8 bases of the junction left unmatched. Germline values: CDR1 KGHDR, CDR2 SFDVKD. The CDR3 consists of 17 residues. The CDR3 nucleotides read TGTGCCACCAGTGATTCCCGGGGTAGCGGGAGGCACAATGAGCAGTTCTTC. Residues: CATSDSRGSGRHNEQFF.

V gene TRBV2 combines with J gene TRBJ1-4; TRBD1 matches at 7 bases. V gave up 9 bases and J gave up 5 bases; unmatched junction bases: 6. CDR1 is SNHLY, CDR2 FYNNEI, per germline. CDR3 length: 13 amino acids. The chain's CDR3 is CASTGQMNEKLFF. Here the CDR3 DNA reads TGTGCCAGTACGGGACAGATGAATGAAAAACTGTTTTTT.

The CDR3 DNA is TGTGCCAGCAGTCCCCGGAGCCCTTTCGATGAGCAGTTCTTC. Its protein is CASSPRSPFDEQFF. The chain employs TRBV27 and TRBJ2-1; D ambiguous. This CDR3 is built from 14 residues. V was clipped by 5 bases and J by 8 bases, with 16 bases between them. Germline V CDR1 and CDR2: MNHEY, SMNVEV (reference sequence).